This TCR beta chain derives from a study of blood T cell repertoires in COVID-19. At the level of the study: In each case, the material was cDNA or gDNA derived from T cells, B-cell-depleted T cells, or PBMCs.

Authors' analysis steps: Reference gene primer amplification gave estimated nucleated cell counts. Sequencing used immunoSEQ multiplex PCR; TCRdb keeps in-frame clones, though not all of them. That table supplies the V and J calls and clone size; D and trimming were determined from the DNA. The sample has over 130,000 clones, 84% seen once. The origin of this receptor is a woman aged 60-75 years with acute or convalescent COVID-19. The specimen sequenced was peripheral blood.

CDR3 nucleotides: TGTGCCACCAGCAGGAGGGGGTATTATGGCTACACCTTC. Amino acid sequence: CATSRRGYYGYTF. This rearrangement joins TRBV15 to TRBJ1-2, with D maybe TRBD1 (6 bases). The V end lost 3 bases, the J end lost 5 bases, and 10 bases lay between the germline ends. CDR1 and CDR2 from the germline V gene are LNHNV and YYDKDF (reference sequence). The CDR3 is 13 residues long.